This paragraph reports one T cell receptor beta chain. These data are taken from a study of control samples from healthy donors and cancer patients. V gave up 6 bases and J gave up 1 base, with 9 bases separating them. CDR3 length: 13 residues. Germline V lookup: CDR1 LNHDA, CDR2 SQIVND (reference sequence). Libraries were prepared by immunoSEQ multiplex PCR; TCRdb keeps only in-frame clonotypes and omits some of them. The sample includes fewer than 200,000 clones, around 87% of them seen just once. This clonotype originated in a woman in her fifties or sixties in good health. The chain employs TRBV19 and TRBJ1-1, with TRBD1 as a possible D gene (6 bases). Sequencing used blood. The CDR3 is CASRGGWNTEAFF. DNA for the CDR3: TGTGCCAGTAGAGGGGGGTGGAACACTGAAGCTTTCTTT.